The sequence of this TCR beta chain was determined in a study of blood T cell repertoires in COVID-19 (dated by TCRdb to 2018 to 2020). Background for the entire study: Collaborator samples came from the United States, Italy and Spain and covered acute and convalescent phases of COVID-19. Deeply sampled blood TCRbeta repertoires from subjects exposed to, actively infected with, or recovered from COVID-19 were included in the dataset. Nearly every sample came with metadata listing a de-identified subject ID, COVID-19 status, age in years and sex. The prospective study material was composed of cDNA or gDNA derived from T cells, B-cell-depleted T cells, or PBMCs. Samples came from the ongoing ImmuneRACE study (first 160 participants) plus 1,254 subjects from 6 global collaborators. The repertoires were made available in a free public database intended to serve as a resource for research on the immune response to SARS-CoV-2. Where available, HLA class I and class II types were taken from metadata supplied by the sample provider and were not determined by assay-based typing.

On the study overall, not on this receptor specifically: Clinical and demographic metadata were provided uncurated, with the amount varying by source and participant.

Comments on this clone: The specificity of this receptor is unknown. Base qualities are not provided; no much larger clone lies one nucleotide away.

Counted from cysteine to phenylalanine, this CDR3 has 13 amino acids. Kept here is only the CDR3 DNA, which spans 39 bases and is read in frame from base 1. The germline V gene encodes CDR1 WNHNN and CDR2 SYGVQD (reference sequence). Trimming takes 4 bases from V and 1 base from J, and the germline ends sit 7 bases apart. The immunoSEQ Assay, a bias-controlled multiplex PCR, was used to amplify TCRbeta CDR3 regions from genomic DNA. The paper's processing steps were these. The number of nucleated cells in each sample was estimated by amplification of reference gene primers within the assay. To quantify the absolute abundance of each unique TCRbeta CDR3 rearrangement, sequence reads were collapsed and filtered. For each sample, productive Simpson clonality was calculated as the square root of Simpson's diversity index across productive rearrangements. TCRdb re-hosts the immuneACCESS table, in-frame sequences only. Its copies lack some clones; in the studies checked, an unresolved V gene accounts for under half of them, and the cause for the rest is not known. That table gives V, J and clone size, and the DNA gave D and trimming. For this sample the table gives 250,000 or so clones, of which approximately 90% were detected only once. Roughly 6.7% of the sample is in the top ten clones.

One collaborating source in Seattle enrolled patients while the patients were actively infected and followed the patients over time throughout the course of disease. Whole blood was collected in K2EDTA tubes by collaborating institutions according to the institutions' own protocols. For TCRbeta analysis, collaborators shipped samples in one of three forms: frozen whole blood, isolated PBMCs, or DNA extracted from either of those sample types. Specimen: peripheral blood. The sequence is built from TRBV10-1 and TRBJ2-5, and the D gene may be TRBD2, 5 bases matching. This clonotype was sampled from a woman aged 25 to 39 with COVID-19, enrolled during active disease. The nucleotide sequence is TGCGCCAGCAGTGGAGCGGTCCAAGAGACCCAGTACTTC. This translates into CASSGAVQETQYF.